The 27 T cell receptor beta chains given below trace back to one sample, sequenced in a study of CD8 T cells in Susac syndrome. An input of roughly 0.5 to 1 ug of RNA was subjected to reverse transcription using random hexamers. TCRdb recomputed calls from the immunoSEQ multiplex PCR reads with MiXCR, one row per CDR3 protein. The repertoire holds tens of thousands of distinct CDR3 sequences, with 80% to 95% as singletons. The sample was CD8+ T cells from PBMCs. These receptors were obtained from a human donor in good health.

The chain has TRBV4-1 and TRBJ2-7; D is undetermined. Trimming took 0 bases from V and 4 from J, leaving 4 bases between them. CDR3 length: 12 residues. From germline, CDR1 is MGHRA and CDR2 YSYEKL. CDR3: CASSQDAYEQYF. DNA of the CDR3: TGCGCCAGCAGCCAAGATGCATACGAGCAGTACTTC.

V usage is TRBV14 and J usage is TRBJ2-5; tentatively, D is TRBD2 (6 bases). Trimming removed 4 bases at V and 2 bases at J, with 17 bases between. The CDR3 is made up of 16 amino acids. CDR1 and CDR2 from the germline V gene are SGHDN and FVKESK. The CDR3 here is CASSPRRLDDQETQYF. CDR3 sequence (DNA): TGTGCCAGCAGCCCTCGACGACTAGACGATCAAGAGACCCAGTACTTC. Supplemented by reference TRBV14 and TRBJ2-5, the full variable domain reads EAGVTQFPSHSVIEKGQTVTLRCDPISGHDNLYWYRRVMGKEIKFLLHFVKESKQDESGMPNNRFLAERTGGTYSTLKVQPAELEDSGVYFCASSPRRLDDQETQYFGPGTRLLVL.

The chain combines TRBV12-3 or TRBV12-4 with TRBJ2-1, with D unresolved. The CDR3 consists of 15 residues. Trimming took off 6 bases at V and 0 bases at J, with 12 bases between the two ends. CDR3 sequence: CASRRLRSSYNEQFF. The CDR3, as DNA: TGTGCCAGCAGGCGACTCCGGAGCTCCTACAATGAGCAGTTCTTC.

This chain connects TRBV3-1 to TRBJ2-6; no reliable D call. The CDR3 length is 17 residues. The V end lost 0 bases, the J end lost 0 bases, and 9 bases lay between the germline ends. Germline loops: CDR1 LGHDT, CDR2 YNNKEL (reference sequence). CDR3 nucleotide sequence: TGTGCCAGCAGCCAAGATGGTGACGGCTCTGGGGCCAACGTCCTGACTTTC. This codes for CASSQDGDGSGANVLTF. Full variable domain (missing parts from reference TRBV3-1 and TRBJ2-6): DTAVSQTPKYLVTQMGNDKSIKCEQNLGHDTMYWYKQDSKKFLKIMFSYNNKELIINETVPNRFSPKSPDKAHLNLHINSLELGDSAVYFCASSQDGDGSGANVLTFGAGSRLTVL.

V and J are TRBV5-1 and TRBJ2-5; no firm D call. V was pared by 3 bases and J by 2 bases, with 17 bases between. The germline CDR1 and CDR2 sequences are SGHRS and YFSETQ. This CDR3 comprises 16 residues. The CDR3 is CASSWDRRNVQETQYF. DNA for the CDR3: TGCGCCAGCAGCTGGGATCGACGGAACGTACAAGAGACCCAGTACTTC.

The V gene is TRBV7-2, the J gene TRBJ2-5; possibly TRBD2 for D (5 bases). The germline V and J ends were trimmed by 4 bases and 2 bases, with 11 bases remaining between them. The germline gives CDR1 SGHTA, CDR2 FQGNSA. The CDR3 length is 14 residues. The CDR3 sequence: CASSYGGQQETQYF. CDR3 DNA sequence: TGTGCCAGCAGCTACGGAGGCCAACAAGAGACCCAGTACTTC.

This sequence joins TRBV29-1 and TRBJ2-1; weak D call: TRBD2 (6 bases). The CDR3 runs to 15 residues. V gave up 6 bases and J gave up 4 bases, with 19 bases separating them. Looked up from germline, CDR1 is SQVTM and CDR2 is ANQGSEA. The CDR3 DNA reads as TGCAGCGTAGGAGGAGGGGTCGGCCTATACAATGAGCAGTTCTTC. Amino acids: CSVGGGVGLYNEQFF.

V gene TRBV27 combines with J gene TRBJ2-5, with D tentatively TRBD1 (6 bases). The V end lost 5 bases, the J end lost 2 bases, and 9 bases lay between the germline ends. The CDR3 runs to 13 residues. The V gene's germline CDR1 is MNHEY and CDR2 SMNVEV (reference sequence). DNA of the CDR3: TGTGCCAGCAGTGCAGGACAGCAAGAGACCCAGTACTTC. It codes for CASSAGQQETQYF.

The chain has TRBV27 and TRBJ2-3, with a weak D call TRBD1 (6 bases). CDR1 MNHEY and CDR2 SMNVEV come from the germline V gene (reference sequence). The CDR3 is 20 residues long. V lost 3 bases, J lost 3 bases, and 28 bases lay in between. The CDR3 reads CASSLVSAQGGGGDTDTQYF. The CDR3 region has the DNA TGTGCCAGCAGTTTGGTTTCGGCCCAAGGTGGGGGCGGAGATACAGATACGCAGTATTTT.

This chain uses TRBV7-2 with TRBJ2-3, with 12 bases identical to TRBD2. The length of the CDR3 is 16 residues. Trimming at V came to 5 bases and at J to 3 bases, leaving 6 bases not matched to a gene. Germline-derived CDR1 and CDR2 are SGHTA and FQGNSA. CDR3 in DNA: TGTGCCAGCAGCCACGGACTAGCGGGATGGACAGATACGCAGTATTTT. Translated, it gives CASSHGLAGWTDTQYF.

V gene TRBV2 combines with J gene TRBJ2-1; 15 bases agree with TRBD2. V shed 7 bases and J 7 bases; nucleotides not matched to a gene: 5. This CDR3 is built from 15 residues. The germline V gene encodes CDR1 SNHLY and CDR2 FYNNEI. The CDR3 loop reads CASTSGLAGGNEQFF. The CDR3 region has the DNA TGTGCCAGCACTTCGGGACTAGCGGGAGGAAATGAGCAGTTCTTC.

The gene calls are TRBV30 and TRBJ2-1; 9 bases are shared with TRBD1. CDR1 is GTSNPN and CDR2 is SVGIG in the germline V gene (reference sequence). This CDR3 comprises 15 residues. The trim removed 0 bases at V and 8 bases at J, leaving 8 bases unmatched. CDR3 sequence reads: CAWSVETGGSDEQFF. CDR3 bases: TGTGCCTGGAGTGTAGAGACAGGGGGTTCAGATGAGCAGTTCTTC.

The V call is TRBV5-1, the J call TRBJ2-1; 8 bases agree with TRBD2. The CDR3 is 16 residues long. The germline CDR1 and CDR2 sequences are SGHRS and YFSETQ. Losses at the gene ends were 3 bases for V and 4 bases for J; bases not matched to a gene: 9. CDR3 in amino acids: CASSSLTSAKYNEQFF. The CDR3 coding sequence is TGCGCCAGCAGCTCCCTGACTAGCGCGAAGTACAATGAGCAGTTCTTC.

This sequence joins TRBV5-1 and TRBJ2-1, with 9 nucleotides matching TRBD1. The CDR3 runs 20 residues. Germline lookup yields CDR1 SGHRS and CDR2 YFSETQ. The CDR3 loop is CAFPSLDKPIQGAIYNEQFF. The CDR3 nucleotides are TGCGCTTTTCCCAGCTTGGATAAACCAATACAGGGGGCCATTTACAATGAGCAGTTCTTC.

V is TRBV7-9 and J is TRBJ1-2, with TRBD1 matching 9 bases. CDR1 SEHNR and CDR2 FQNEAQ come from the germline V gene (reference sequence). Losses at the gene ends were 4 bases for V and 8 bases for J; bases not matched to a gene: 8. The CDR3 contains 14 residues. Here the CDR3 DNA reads TGTGCCAGCAGCTCGCCGGGACAGGGTGGGGGCTACACCTTC. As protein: CASSSPGQGGGYTF.

This chain's CDR3 is CASSYMAFQETQYF. The CDR3 bases are TGTGCCAGCAGTTATATGGCGTTTCAAGAGACCCAGTACTTC. V and J are TRBV6-5 and TRBJ2-5; D is undetermined. This CDR3 is 14 amino acids long. In germline, CDR1 is MNHEY, CDR2 SVGAGI. V was trimmed by 3 bases and J by 2 bases, leaving 10 bases between them.

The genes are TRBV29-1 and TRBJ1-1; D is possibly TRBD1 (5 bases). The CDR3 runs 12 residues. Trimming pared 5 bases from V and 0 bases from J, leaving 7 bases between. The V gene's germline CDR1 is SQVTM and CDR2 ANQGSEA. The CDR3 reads CSVRQLNTEAFF. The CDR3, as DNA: TGCAGCGTTAGACAGTTGAACACTGAAGCTTTCTTT.

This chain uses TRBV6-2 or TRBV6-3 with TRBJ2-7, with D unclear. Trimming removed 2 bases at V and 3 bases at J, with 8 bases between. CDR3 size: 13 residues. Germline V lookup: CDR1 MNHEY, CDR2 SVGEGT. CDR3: CASSYLQNYEQYF. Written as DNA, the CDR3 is TGTGCCAGCAGTTACCTTCAGAACTACGAGCAGTACTTC.

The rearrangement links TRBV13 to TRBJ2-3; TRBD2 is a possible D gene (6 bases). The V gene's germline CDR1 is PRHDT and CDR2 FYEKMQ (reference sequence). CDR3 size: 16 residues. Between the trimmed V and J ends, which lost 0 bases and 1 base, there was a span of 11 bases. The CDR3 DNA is TGTGCCAGCAGCTTAGGCAGGGAGGCCGGCACAGATACGCAGTATTTT. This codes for CASSLGREAGTDTQYF.

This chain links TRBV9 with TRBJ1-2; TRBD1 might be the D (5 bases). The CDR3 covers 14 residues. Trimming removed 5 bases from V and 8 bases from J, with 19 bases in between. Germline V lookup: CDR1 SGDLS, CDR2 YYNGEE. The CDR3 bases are TGTGCCAGCAGGGACCCCGGGGGGAAAGAAGGCTACACCTTC. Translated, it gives CASRDPGGKEGYTF.

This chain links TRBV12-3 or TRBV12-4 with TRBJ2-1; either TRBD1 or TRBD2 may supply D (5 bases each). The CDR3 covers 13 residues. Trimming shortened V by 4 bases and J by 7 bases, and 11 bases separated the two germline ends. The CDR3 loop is CASSSGLLNEQFF. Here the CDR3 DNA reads TGTGCCAGCAGTTCGGGGCTTTTAAATGAGCAGTTCTTC.

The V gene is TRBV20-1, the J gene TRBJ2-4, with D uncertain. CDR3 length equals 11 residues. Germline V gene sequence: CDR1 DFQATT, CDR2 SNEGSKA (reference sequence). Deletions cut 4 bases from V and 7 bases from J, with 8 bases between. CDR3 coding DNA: TGCAGTGCTACAGTGGGGAACATTCAGTACTTC. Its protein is CSATVGNIQYF.

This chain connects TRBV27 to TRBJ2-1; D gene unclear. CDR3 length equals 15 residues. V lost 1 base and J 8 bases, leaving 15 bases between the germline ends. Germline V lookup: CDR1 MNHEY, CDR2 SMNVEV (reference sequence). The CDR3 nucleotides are TGTGCCAGCAGTTTATACCCCCCAGTCAAGGATGAGCAGTTCTTC. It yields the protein CASSLYPPVKDEQFF.

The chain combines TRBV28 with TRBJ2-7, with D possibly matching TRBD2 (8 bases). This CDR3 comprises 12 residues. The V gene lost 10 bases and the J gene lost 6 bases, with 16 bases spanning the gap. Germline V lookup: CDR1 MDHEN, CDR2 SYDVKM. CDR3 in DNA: TGTGCCATCGCACAGGGGACTAGCGAGCAGTACTTC. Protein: CAIAQGTSEQYF.

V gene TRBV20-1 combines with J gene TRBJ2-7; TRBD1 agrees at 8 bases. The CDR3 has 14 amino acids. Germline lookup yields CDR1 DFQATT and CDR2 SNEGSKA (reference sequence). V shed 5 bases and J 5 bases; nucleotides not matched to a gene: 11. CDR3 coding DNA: TGCAGTGCTTCTTATGGTGACAGGGGCAACGAGCAGTACTTC. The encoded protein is CSASYGDRGNEQYF.

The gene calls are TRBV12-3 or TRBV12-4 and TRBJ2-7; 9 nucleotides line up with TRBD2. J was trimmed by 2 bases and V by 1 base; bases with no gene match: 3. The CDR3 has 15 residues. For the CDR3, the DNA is TGTGCCAGCAGTTTAGGACTAGCGGCACCCTACGAGCAGTACTTC. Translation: CASSLGLAAPYEQYF.

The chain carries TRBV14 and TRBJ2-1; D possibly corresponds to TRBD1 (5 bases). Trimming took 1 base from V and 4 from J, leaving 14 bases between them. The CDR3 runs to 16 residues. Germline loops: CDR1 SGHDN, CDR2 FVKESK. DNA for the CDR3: TGTGCCAGCAGCCAAGGGTACCTGGGGCTATACAATGAGCAGTTCTTC. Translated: CASSQGYLGLYNEQFF. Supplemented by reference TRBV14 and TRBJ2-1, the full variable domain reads EAGVTQFPSHSVIEKGQTVTLRCDPISGHDNLYWYRRVMGKEIKFLLHFVKESKQDESGMPNNRFLAERTGGTYSTLKVQPAELEDSGVYFCASSQGYLGLYNEQFFGPGTRLTVL.